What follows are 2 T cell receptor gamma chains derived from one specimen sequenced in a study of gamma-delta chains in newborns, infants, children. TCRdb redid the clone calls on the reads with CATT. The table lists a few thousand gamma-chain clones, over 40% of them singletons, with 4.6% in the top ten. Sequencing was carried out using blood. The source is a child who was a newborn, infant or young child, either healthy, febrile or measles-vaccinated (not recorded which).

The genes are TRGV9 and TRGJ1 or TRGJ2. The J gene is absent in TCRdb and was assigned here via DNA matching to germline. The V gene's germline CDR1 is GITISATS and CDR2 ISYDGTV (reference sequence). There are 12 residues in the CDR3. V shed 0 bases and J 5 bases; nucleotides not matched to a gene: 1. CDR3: CALWEVHYKKLF. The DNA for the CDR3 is TGTGCCTTGTGGGAGGTGCATTATAAGAAACTCTTT.

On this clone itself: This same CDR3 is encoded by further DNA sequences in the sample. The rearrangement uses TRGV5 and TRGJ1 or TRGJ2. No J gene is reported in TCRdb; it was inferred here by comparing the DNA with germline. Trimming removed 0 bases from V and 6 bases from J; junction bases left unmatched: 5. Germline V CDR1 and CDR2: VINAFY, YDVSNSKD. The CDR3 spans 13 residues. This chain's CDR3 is CATWDRPGYKKLF. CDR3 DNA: TGTGCCACCTGGGACAGGCCCGGTTATAAGAAACTCTTT.